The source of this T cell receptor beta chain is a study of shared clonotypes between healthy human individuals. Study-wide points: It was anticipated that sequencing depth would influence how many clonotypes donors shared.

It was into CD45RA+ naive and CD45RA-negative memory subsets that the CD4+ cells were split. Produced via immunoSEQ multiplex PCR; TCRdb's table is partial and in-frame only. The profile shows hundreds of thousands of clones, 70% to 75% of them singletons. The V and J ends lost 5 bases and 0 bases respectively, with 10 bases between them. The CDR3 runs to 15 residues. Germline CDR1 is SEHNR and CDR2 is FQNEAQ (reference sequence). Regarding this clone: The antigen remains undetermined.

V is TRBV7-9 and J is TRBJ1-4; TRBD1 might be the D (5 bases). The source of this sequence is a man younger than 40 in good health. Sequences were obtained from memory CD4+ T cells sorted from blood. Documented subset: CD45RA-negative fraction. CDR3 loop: CASSTRQTTNEKLFF. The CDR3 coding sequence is TGTGCCAGCAGCACCCGACAGACAACTAATGAAAAACTGTTTTTT. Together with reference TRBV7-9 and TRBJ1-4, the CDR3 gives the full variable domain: DTGVSQNPRHKITKRGQNVTFRCDPISEHNRLYWYRQTLGQGPEFLTYFQNEAQLEKSRLLSDRFSAERPKGSFSTLEIQRTEQGDSAMYLCASSTRQTTNEKLFFGSGTQLSVL.